This entry describes one T cell receptor beta chain. Its antigen is as yet unknown. This entry belongs to a study of cytomegalovirus exposure and HLA in healthy donors. General observations from the study: For TCR beta chains, V- and J-gene trimming was later linked to a missense DCLRE1C variant. Certain sequence variants were highly shared and formed a cluster, and this cluster was likely a sequencing artifact. In vitro testing confirmed a few CMV-associated chains as specific for CMV antigens.

Germline V CDR1 and CDR2: MNHNS, SASEGT. The ends were cut back, 3 bases at V and 2 bases at J, with 26 bases in the middle. The CDR3 runs to 19 residues. Vbeta (60) and Jbeta (13) primers were used in the PCR. TCRdb keeps only in-frame clones here, not all; method: immunoSEQ multiplex PCR. The sample consists of roughly 180,000 clones, around 75% of them appearing once. This TCR came from a woman in her thirties or forties in good health and CMV-seropositive. The sequenced sample consisted of PBMCs. The chain is built from TRBV6-1 and TRBJ2-7, with D perhaps TRBD2 (7 bases). The CDR3 is CASSDVGHMGGPLPYEQYF. The CDR3, as DNA: TGTGCCAGCAGTGATGTGGGTCATATGGGGGGGCCGCTCCCCTACGAGCAGTACTTC.